This passage covers 4 T cell receptor beta chains from one sample sequenced in a study of Graves' ophthalmopathy and Graves' hyperthyroidism. RNA transcripts were the template, and TCR beta CDR3 regions were amplified from them. Following a first-round RT-PCR that used HTBI primers, a second-round multiplex PCR was carried out. TCRdb re-analysed the multiplex PCR reads in MiXCR, keeping a single row per CDR3 protein. Of 200,000 to 250,000 distinct CDR3 sequences listed, approximately 42% are singletons. The sequencing input was peripheral blood. The origin of the receptors is an adult man with Graves' ophthalmopathy.

The CDR3 DNA sequence: TGTGCCAGCAGTGAAGATCGGACAGGGGGACTTGAAAAACTGTTTTTT. Protein product: CASSEDRTGGLEKLFF. The V and J genes are TRBV2 and TRBJ1-4; 10 bases fit TRBD1. Germline loops: CDR1 SNHLY, CDR2 FYNNEI. V gave up 1 base and J gave up 7 bases; unmatched junction bases: 6. The CDR3 length is 16 residues.

The V call is TRBV5-6, the J call TRBJ2-7, with D perhaps assigned TRBD1 or TRBD2 (5 bases each). The CDR3 sequence is 14 residues long. The germline V gene encodes CDR1 SGHDT and CDR2 YYEEEE. V was trimmed by 3 bases and J by 3 bases, leaving 13 bases between them. In DNA form, the CDR3 reads TGTGCCAGCAGCTGGGGGACGGGAAACTACGAGCAGTACTTC. Its protein product is CASSWGTGNYEQYF. The full variable domain, in which reference TRBV5-6 and TRBJ2-7 provide the parts outside the CDR3, is DAGVTQSPTHLIKTRGQQVTLRCSPKSGHDTVSWYQQALGQGPQFIFQYYEEEERQRGNFPDRFSGHQFPNYSSELNVNALLLGDSALYLCASSWGTGNYEQYFGPGTRLTVT.

This chain joins TRBV9 and TRBJ2-7; TRBD1 matches 8 bases. In germline, CDR1 is SGDLS, CDR2 YYNGEE. The CDR3 has 16 residues. J was trimmed by 0 bases and V by 4 bases; bases with no gene match: 9. In nucleotides, the CDR3 is TGTGCCAGCAGCCCGATAGGGACAGGTGTCTCCTACGAGCAGTACTTC. It codes for CASSPIGTGVSYEQYF.

The chain couples TRBV20-1 to TRBJ2-5; 13 bases agree with TRBD2. CDR3 length: 16 residues. With V trimmed by 3 bases and J by 5 bases, 9 bases remained unmatched. Germline V gene sequence: CDR1 DFQATT, CDR2 SNEGSKA (reference sequence). The CDR3 protein is CSASAVGLAGTETQYF. The CDR3 coding sequence is TGCAGTGCTAGCGCGGTGGGACTAGCGGGAACGGAGACCCAGTACTTC.